One TCR beta chain is described in this entry. The antigen is undetermined. The germline V and J ends were trimmed by 4 bases and 2 bases, with 14 bases remaining between them. CDR1 and CDR2 from the germline V gene are SGDLS and YYNGEE. This CDR3 contains 15 residues. Sorted subsets were CFSE-labeled and cultured four to six days with allogeneic dendritic cells. Profiled with immunoSEQ multiplex PCR; TCRdb holds only in-frame clones, not every one. The sample lists some 12,000 clones; nearly 80% were seen once. This record comes from a study of regulatory dendritic cells for organ transplantation. Notes on the study in general: Among resting subsets, memory CD8+ cells contained the most alloreactive clonotypes. Between individuals, the alloreactive memory CD8+ T cell pool differed considerably.

The source of this sequence is a human donor in good health. The V call is TRBV9, the J call TRBJ2-3; TRBD2 might be the D (7 bases). Sequenced material: naive CD8+ T cells from blood cultured with regulatory dendritic cells. As for subset: CD45RA+ naive T cells. The CDR3, as DNA: TGTGCCAGCAGCCCCCCCGGGGGGCCCACAGATACGCAGTATTTT. Translating gives CASSPPGGPTDTQYF.